The rows below give T cell receptor beta chains drawn from one sample of a study of shared clonotypes between healthy human individuals. Some clones are missing from TCRdb's copy, which holds only in-frame ones; the method was immunoSEQ multiplex PCR. The profile shows over a million clones, roughly 96% of them singletons. The source material was naive CD4+ T cells sorted from blood. These receptors were collected from a man under 40 in good health. Each CDR3 is given with its conserved first and last residue. Fields, in order: J gene, clone size, D gene, V gene, CDR3 protein, CDR3 DNA. D genes are given only for firm matches. The size of a clone is reported for some rows only, either as once, few or many, or as a class for expanded clones.

J: TRBJ1-5
size: NA
D: NA
V: TRBV28
CDR3: CASSLPGHQPQHF
DNA: TGTGCCAGCAGTTTACCGGGGCATCAGCCCCAGCATTTT

J: TRBJ2-6
size: NA
D: NA
V: TRBV7-8
CDR3: CASRLTGSGANVLTF
DNA: TGTGCCAGCAGGCTAACAGGATCTGGGGCCAACGTCCTGACTTTC

J: TRBJ2-1
size: NA
D: TRBD1
V: TRBV14
CDR3: CASSQDTSWDRAWGPLYNEQFF
DNA: TGTGCCAGCAGCCAGGATACGTCCTGGGACAGGGCTTGGGGGCCTCTATACAATGAGCAGTTCTTC

J: TRBJ2-2
size: NA
D: NA
V: TRBV19
CDR3: CASSIRGRTGELFF
DNA: TGTGCCAGTAGTATTCGCGGGCGCACCGGGGAGCTGTTTTTT

J: TRBJ2-5
size: NA
D: TRBD1
V: TRBV11-2
CDR3: CASSRQGPETQYF
DNA: TGTGCCAGCAGCAGACAGGGGCCAGAGACCCAGTACTTC

J: TRBJ2-4
size: NA
D: NA
V: TRBV5-1
CDR3: CASSSGELAKNIQYF
DNA: TGCGCCAGCAGCTCCGGGGAGCTAGCCAAAAACATTCAGTACTTC

J: TRBJ2-1
size: NA
D: TRBD1
V: TRBV7-3
CDR3: CASSFGQGDDEQFF
DNA: TGTGCCAGCAGCTTCGGGCAGGGGGATGATGAGCAGTTCTTC

J: TRBJ2-4
size: NA
D: TRBD2
V: TRBV28
CDR3: CASSFEVGVSGRAKNIQYF
DNA: TGTGCCAGCAGTTTTGAGGTGGGGGTTAGCGGGAGGGCCAAAAACATTCAGTACTTC

J: TRBJ2-7
size: NA
D: NA
V: TRBV29-1
CDR3: CSVEAGTYYEQYF
DNA: TGCAGCGTTGAGGCCGGGACATACTACGAGCAGTACTTC

J: TRBJ2-5
size: NA
D: NA
V: TRBV18
CDR3: CASSPGPLFQETQYF
DNA: TGTGCCAGCTCACCCGGGCCCCTCTTCCAAGAGACCCAGTACTTC

J: TRBJ2-1
size: NA
D: TRBD2
V: TRBV5-1
CDR3: CASSLGGGSSYNEQFF
DNA: TGCGCCAGCAGCTTGGGGGGCGGGAGCTCCTACAATGAGCAGTTCTTC

J: TRBJ1-2
size: NA
D: NA
V: TRBV7-9
CDR3: CASSRGRLDYGYTF
DNA: TGTGCCAGCAGCCGGGGGCGCCTGGACTATGGCTACACCTTC

J: TRBJ2-3
size: NA
D: NA
V: TRBV7-9
CDR3: CASSPDLHTDTQYF
DNA: TGTGCCAGCAGTCCGGACCTTCACACAGATACGCAGTATTTT

J: TRBJ2-1
size: NA
D: NA
V: TRBV7-2
CDR3: CASNPSAWNNEQFF
DNA: TGTGCCAGCAACCCATCCGCGTGGAACAATGAGCAGTTCTTC

J: TRBJ2-1
size: NA
D: NA
V: TRBV27
CDR3: CASSLFVLGASYNEQFF
DNA: TGTGCCAGCAGTTTATTCGTTCTGGGAGCCTCCTACAATGAGCAGTTCTTC

J: TRBJ1-3
size: NA
D: TRBD1
V: TRBV4-3
CDR3: CASSPHPRDRGYTIYF
DNA: TGCGCCAGCAGCCCACACCCCCGTGACAGGGGTTACACCATATATTTT

J: TRBJ1-1
size: NA
D: NA
V: TRBV14
CDR3: CASSQDLGNVLNTEAFF
DNA: TGTGCCAGCAGCCAAGATCTTGGAAACGTGCTGAACACTGAAGCTTTCTTT

J: TRBJ2-5
size: NA
D: TRBD2
V: TRBV12-5
CDR3: CASGLVKRERVEETQYF
DNA: TGTGCTAGTGGTTTGGTAAAGCGGGAGAGGGTGGAAGAGACCCAGTACTTC

J: TRBJ2-3
size: NA
D: TRBD2
V: TRBV5-1
CDR3: CASSSWGSGRDTQYF
DNA: TGCGCCAGCAGCTCTTGGGGTAGCGGGAGAGATACGCAGTATTTT

J: TRBJ2-1
size: NA
D: TRBD2
V: TRBV11-2
CDR3: CASSLEPTSGSWLGYNEQFF
DNA: TGTGCCAGCAGCTTAGAGCCGACTAGCGGGAGTTGGTTGGGCTACAATGAGCAGTTCTTC

J: TRBJ2-1
size: NA
D: TRBD1
V: TRBV18
CDR3: CASRNIHTSGTVSYNEQFF
DNA: TGTGCCAGCCGAAACATCCACACCTCCGGGACAGTCTCCTACAATGAGCAGTTCTTC

J: TRBJ2-2
size: NA
D: TRBD2
V: TRBV6-1
CDR3: CASREGLTSGSTGELFF
DNA: TGTGCCAGCAGAGAAGGGCTGACTAGCGGGAGTACCGGGGAGCTGTTTTTT

J: TRBJ2-1
size: NA
D: NA
V: TRBV28
CDR3: CASSLGPEYNEQFF
DNA: TGTGCCAGCAGTTTAGGGCCAGAATACAATGAGCAGTTCTTC

J: TRBJ1-2
size: NA
D: NA
V: TRBV7-9
CDR3: CAGEVEDGYTF
DNA: TGTGCCGGTGAGGTGGAGGACGGCTACACCTTC

J: TRBJ2-7
size: NA
D: NA
V: TRBV18
CDR3: CASSPIPRLSYEQYF
DNA: TGTGCCAGCTCACCTATACCCAGGCTATCCTACGAGCAGTACTTC

J: TRBJ2-2
size: NA
D: TRBD2
V: TRBV5-8
CDR3: CASSTLAGRNTGELFF
DNA: TGTGCCAGCAGCACCCTAGCGGGGAGGAACACCGGGGAGCTGTTTTTT

J: TRBJ1-2
size: NA
D: NA
V: TRBV15
CDR3: CATSRVGFGYTF
DNA: TGTGCCACCAGCAGAGTGGGGTTCGGCTACACCTTC

J: TRBJ1-5
size: NA
D: NA
V: TRBV5-1
CDR3: CASSPRGSQPQHF
DNA: TGCGCCAGCAGCCCGAGGGGGAGTCAGCCCCAGCATTTT

J: TRBJ1-1
size: NA
D: NA
V: TRBV11-2
CDR3: CASSLAGTSYTEAFF
DNA: TGTGCCAGCAGTTTAGCCGGGACATCCTACACTGAAGCTTTCTTT

J: TRBJ1-4
size: NA
D: NA
V: TRBV5-5
CDR3: CASKTDATTNEKLFF
DNA: TGTGCCAGCAAAACAGACGCCACAACTAATGAAAAACTGTTTTTT

J: TRBJ1-5
size: once
D: NA
V: TRBV28
CDR3: CASSPPRGHEGNQPQHF
DNA: TGTGCCAGCAGCCCCCCGCGGGGGCATGAGGGTAACCAGCCCCAGCATTTT

J: TRBJ2-5
size: NA
D: TRBD1
V: TRBV6-5
CDR3: CASSLTGDRQTQYF
DNA: TGTGCCAGCAGTCTGACAGGGGATCGACAGACCCAGTACTTC

J: TRBJ1-4
size: NA
D: TRBD1
V: TRBV30
CDR3: CACTFTGGRANEKLFF
DNA: TGTGCCTGTACTTTTACAGGGGGCAGGGCTAATGAAAAACTGTTTTTT